These 23 T cell receptor beta chains came from one sample sequenced in a study of blood T cell repertoires in COVID-19. Some clones are missing from TCRdb's copy, which holds only in-frame ones; the method was immunoSEQ multiplex PCR. The sample carries roughly 400,000 clones, over 75% recorded once. Input material: PBMCs or T cells enriched from blood (not recorded which). These TCRs come from a woman between 18 and 30 years old who had been exposed to COVID-19.

CDR3 protein: CASSLRTILGNTIYF. For the CDR3, the DNA is TGTGCCAGCAGTCTAAGGACAATACTTGGAAACACCATATATTTT. The chain joins TRBV28 to TRBJ1-3; possible D gene TRBD1, 5 bases. CDR3 length: 15 amino acids. Germline lookup yields CDR1 MDHEN and CDR2 SYDVKM. The V gene lost 5 bases and the J gene lost 3 bases, with 14 bases spanning the gap.

In its sample, this clone was seen a few times. The chain couples TRBV28 to TRBJ1-2; 7 bases line up with TRBD1. The germline V gene has CDR1 MDHEN and CDR2 SYDVKM. V was pared by 8 bases and J by 2 bases, with 5 bases of the junction left unmatched. This CDR3 comprises 13 residues. The CDR3 loop reads CASSGQRNYGYTF. The CDR3 coding sequence is TGTGCCAGCTCGGGACAGAGAAACTATGGCTACACCTTC.

This clone was recorded a few times. The chain links TRBV27 to TRBJ1-3, with a possible D match to TRBD1 (5 bases). Germline lookup yields CDR1 MNHEY and CDR2 SMNVEV (reference sequence). Trimming removed 2 bases at V and 0 bases at J, with 14 bases between. CDR3 size: 17 residues. CDR3 residues: CASSLKAEGLSGNTIYF. The CDR3 DNA follows: TGTGCCAGCAGTTTAAAAGCGGAGGGGCTCTCTGGAAACACCATATATTTT.

V is TRBV5-1 and J is TRBJ2-1; TRBD2 might be the D (6 bases). Between the trimmed V and J ends, which lost 3 bases and 7 bases, there was a span of 14 bases. The CDR3 has 14 amino acids. The V gene's germline CDR1 is SGHRS and CDR2 YFSETQ. In nucleotides, the CDR3 is TGCGCCAGCAGCTGGCGGGATAGGCTGAATGAGCAGTTCTTC. Protein: CASSWRDRLNEQFF.

This chain links TRBV28 with TRBJ1-2; D may be TRBD1 (6 bases). With 4 bases removed from V and 0 bases from J, the gap between germline ends came to 9 bases. This CDR3 region has 14 residues. The germline gives CDR1 MDHEN, CDR2 SYDVKM. The CDR3 region has the DNA TGTGCCAGCAGTTCCAGGGGATCTAACTATGGCTACACCTTC. Translating gives CASSSRGSNYGYTF.

The CDR3 DNA follows: TGTGCCAGCGTCCGCGGGGGGGATCTGGATGAGCAGTTCTTC. Protein sequence: CASVRGGDLDEQFF. The rearrangement uses TRBV7-9 and TRBJ2-1; TRBD2 matches 9 bases. V was pared by 8 bases and J by 8 bases, with 10 bases of the junction left unmatched. Germline assignment: CDR1 SEHNR and CDR2 FQNEAQ (reference sequence). This CDR3 is 14 amino acids long.

The chain combines TRBV9 with TRBJ2-5; TRBD2 aligns across 8 bases. With V trimmed by 2 bases and J by 5 bases, 8 bases remained unmatched. This CDR3 is built from 15 residues. From germline, CDR1 is SGDLS and CDR2 YYNGEE. In nucleotides, the CDR3 is TGTGCCAGCAGCGTGTCGGGGGGGCCTGCTGAGACCCAGTACTTC. Protein: CASSVSGGPAETQYF.

The sample holds a few counts of this clone. This chain links TRBV5-4 with TRBJ1-4; D is unclear. CDR3 length: 14 residues. V was shortened by 0 bases and J by 3 bases, with 6 bases between the two germline ends. Germline V gene lookup returns CDR1 SGHNT and CDR2 YYREEE (reference sequence). CDR3 loop: CASSLAGSNEKLFF. Written as DNA, the CDR3 is TGTGCCAGCAGCTTGGCAGGTTCTAATGAAAAACTGTTTTTT.

This chain connects TRBV5-8 to TRBJ2-2, with 10 bases that match TRBD1. Trimming at V came to 4 bases and at J to 7 bases, leaving 7 bases not matched to a gene. CDR3 length: 15 amino acids. Germline assignment: CDR1 SGHTS and CDR2 YDEGEE. As DNA, the CDR3 is TGTGCCAGCAGCCCTTACGGGACAGGGGTCGGGGAGCTGTTTTTT. Amino acids: CASSPYGTGVGELFF.

This chain joins TRBV5-1 and TRBJ1-5; weak D call: TRBD1 (5 bases). This CDR3 comprises 15 residues. The germline V gene has CDR1 SGHRS and CDR2 YFSETQ. V dropped 0 bases and J dropped 7 bases, with 14 bases sitting between them. CDR3 sequence (DNA): TGCGCCAGCAGCTTGGCCGGGGGGTCCTACCAGCCCCAGCATTTT. Amino acids: CASSLAGGSYQPQHF.

This clone was counted a few times. This chain uses TRBV9 with TRBJ1-5; D ambiguous. The CDR3 sequence is 15 residues long. The V and J ends lost 0 bases and 3 bases respectively, with 10 bases between them. Germline loops: CDR1 SGDLS, CDR2 YYNGEE. The CDR3 coding sequence is TGTGCCAGCAGCGTAGACGGTGGGCTCAATCAGCCCCAGCATTTT. It yields the protein CASSVDGGLNQPQHF.

This chain links TRBV28 with TRBJ2-1; 14 bases match TRBD2. The J segment lost 4 bases and the V segment lost 6 bases, leaving 5 bases of the junction unmatched. This CDR3 comprises 16 residues. Germline V gene data show CDR1 as MDHEN and CDR2 as SYDVKM. The CDR3 bases are TGTGCCAGCAGACTCGGACTAGCGGGGGGTTACAATGAGCAGTTCTTC. Its translation: CASRLGLAGGYNEQFF.

The CDR3: CASRRNPIQGWAEAFF. Written as DNA, the CDR3 is TGTGCCAGCAGACGGAATCCCATACAGGGGTGGGCTGAAGCTTTCTTT. The V gene is TRBV28, the J gene TRBJ1-1; TRBD1 agrees at 7 bases. J was trimmed by 6 bases and V by 6 bases; bases with no gene match: 16. The CDR3 has 16 amino acids. CDR1 is MDHEN and CDR2 is SYDVKM in the germline V gene.

This clone was seen a single time. The chain links TRBV5-4 to TRBJ1-1, with D possibly matching TRBD1 (6 bases). In germline, CDR1 is SGHNT, CDR2 YYREEE (reference sequence). Deletions cut 5 bases from V and 5 bases from J, with 10 bases between. This CDR3 is 12 amino acids long. CDR3 protein: CASSSGETEAFF. CDR3 nucleotides: TGTGCCAGCAGTTCAGGGGAAACTGAAGCTTTCTTT.

This chain joins TRBV29-1 and TRBJ1-5; D remains ambiguous. Germline V lookup: CDR1 SQVTM, CDR2 ANQGSEA. This CDR3 contains 12 residues. Trimming removed 5 bases at V and 4 bases at J, with 9 bases between. The CDR3 protein is CSVQGGNQPQHF. The CDR3 DNA sequence: TGCAGCGTTCAAGGAGGGAATCAGCCCCAGCATTTT.

The rearrangement uses TRBV5-1 and TRBJ2-7, with D possibly being TRBD1 (6 bases). Germline CDR1 and CDR2: SGHRS and YFSETQ. The CDR3 has 14 residues. With 4 bases removed from V and 2 bases from J, the gap between germline ends came to 13 bases. CDR3 DNA: TGCGCCAGCAGCGGGGGCGAGAGTCCCTACGAGCAGTACTTC. This gives the protein CASSGGESPYEQYF.

This chain joins TRBV5-4 and TRBJ2-2; TRBD2 matches 9 bases. With 4 bases clipped from V and 6 bases from J, the junction kept 10 bases outside the gene matches. The CDR3 is 16 residues long. CDR1 and CDR2 (germline): SGHNT, YYREEE (reference sequence). The CDR3 is CASSGSGSFLSGELFF. DNA for the CDR3: TGTGCCAGCAGCGGTAGCGGGAGTTTTTTGTCCGGGGAGCTGTTTTTT. Full variable domain (missing parts from reference TRBV5-4 and TRBJ2-2): ETGVTQSPTHLIKTRGQQVTLRCSSQSGHNTVSWYQQALGQGPQFIFQYYREEENGRGNFPPRFSGLQFPNYSSELNVNALELDDSALYLCASSGSGSFLSGELFFGEGSRLTVL.

The CDR3 nucleotides are TGTGCCAGCAGCCAAGTAGGGGGCCCCACTGAAGCTTTCTTT. It codes for CASSQVGGPTEAFF. V and J are TRBV3-1 (or the pseudogene TRBV3-2) and TRBJ1-1; TRBD1 matches at 7 bases. Germline V gene sequence: CDR1 LGHDT, CDR2 YNNKEL (reference sequence). V shed 1 base and J 4 bases; nucleotides not matched to a gene: 3. The CDR3 totals 14 residues.

The genes are TRBV6-5 and TRBJ2-3, with 8 bases aligning to TRBD2. V shed 2 bases, J shed 2 bases, and the junction held 3 bases outside the gene matches. CDR3 length: 15 amino acids. Germline V lookup: CDR1 MNHEY, CDR2 SVGAGI. The CDR3 protein is CASSYGGGHTDTQYF. DNA for the CDR3: TGTGCCAGCAGTTACGGCGGGGGGCACACAGATACGCAGTATTTT.

The chain links TRBV23-1 to TRBJ1-6; D remains ambiguous. TRBV23-1 qualifies as an ORF whose function is uncertain. CDR3 length: 14 residues. Trimming cost V 4 bases and J 10 bases, with 14 bases left between them. As DNA, the CDR3 is TGCGCCAGCAGTCCCCCGGAGGGTAGCTCACCCCTCCACTTT. It yields the protein CASSPPEGSSPLHF.

The gene calls are TRBV7-2 and TRBJ2-3; TRBD2 matches 10 bases. CDR3 size: 18 residues. From germline, CDR1 is SGHTA and CDR2 FQGNSA. V lost 1 base, J lost 4 bases, and 11 bases stayed unmatched. Here the CDR3 reads CASSLVGTSAFKADTQYF. CDR3 DNA sequence: TGTGCCAGCAGCTTAGTAGGGACTAGCGCCTTTAAGGCAGATACGCAGTATTTT.

Only a few counts were recorded for this clone. The chain links TRBV10-3 to TRBJ2-7; 10 bases are a match to TRBD1. This CDR3 has 16 residues. Germline CDR1 ENHRY, CDR2 SYGVKD. The trim removed 4 bases at V and 5 bases at J, leaving 11 bases unmatched. CDR3 nucleotides: TGTGCCATCAGTGCGTCTACTGGGACAGGGGTAAACGAGCAGTACTTC. Translating it yields CAISASTGTGVNEQYF.

This clone has just one count. The chain recombines TRBV2 with TRBJ2-7; 8 nucleotides agree with TRBD1. V was pared by 7 bases and J by 3 bases, with 5 bases of the junction left unmatched. CDR1 is SNHLY, CDR2 FYNNEI, per germline. CDR3 length: 13 amino acids. As DNA, the CDR3 is TGTGCCAGCATCCCGGACAGGGTCTACGAGCAGTACTTC. It is translated as CASIPDRVYEQYF.